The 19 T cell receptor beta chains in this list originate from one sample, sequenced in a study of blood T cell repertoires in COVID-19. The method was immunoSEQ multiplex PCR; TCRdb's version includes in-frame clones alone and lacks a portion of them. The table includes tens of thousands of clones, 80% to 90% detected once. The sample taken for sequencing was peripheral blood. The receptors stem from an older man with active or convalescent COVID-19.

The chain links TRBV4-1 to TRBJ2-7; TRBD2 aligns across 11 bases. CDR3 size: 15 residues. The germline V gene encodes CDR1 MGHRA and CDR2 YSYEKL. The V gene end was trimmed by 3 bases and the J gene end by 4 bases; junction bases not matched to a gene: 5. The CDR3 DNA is TGCGCCAGCAGCCAGGGACTAGCGGCAGGTTACGAGCAGTACTTC. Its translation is CASSQGLAAGYEQYF.

As DNA, the CDR3 is TGTGCCAGCAGCTTAATGACAGGGGATCACATTCAGTACTTC. Translation: CASSLMTGDHIQYF. The chain couples TRBV11-1 to TRBJ2-4, with 8 bases identical to TRBD1. The CDR3 has 14 amino acids. With 2 bases clipped from V and 8 bases from J, the junction kept 5 bases outside the gene matches. Germline CDR1 and CDR2: SGHAT and FQDESV (reference sequence).

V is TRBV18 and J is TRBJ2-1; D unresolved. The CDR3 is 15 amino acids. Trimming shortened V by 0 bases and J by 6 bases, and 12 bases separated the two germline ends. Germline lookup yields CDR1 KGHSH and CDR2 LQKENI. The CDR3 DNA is TGTGCCAGCTCACCACCCGGTTCGTTCCTCAATGAGCAGTTCTTC. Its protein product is CASSPPGSFLNEQFF.

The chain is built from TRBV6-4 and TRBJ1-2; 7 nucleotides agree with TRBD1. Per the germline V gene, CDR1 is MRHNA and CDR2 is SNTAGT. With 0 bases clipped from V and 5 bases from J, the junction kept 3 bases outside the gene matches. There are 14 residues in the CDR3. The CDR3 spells CASSDSPTGYGYTF. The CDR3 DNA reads TGTGCCAGCAGTGACTCGCCGACAGGGTATGGCTACACCTTC.

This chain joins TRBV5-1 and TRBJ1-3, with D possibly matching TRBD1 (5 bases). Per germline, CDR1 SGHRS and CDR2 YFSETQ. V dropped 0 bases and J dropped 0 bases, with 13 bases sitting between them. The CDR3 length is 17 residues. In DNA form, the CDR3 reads TGCGCCAGCAGCTTGGGTCGACAGATCAGCTCTGGAAACACCATATATTTT. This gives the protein CASSLGRQISSGNTIYF.

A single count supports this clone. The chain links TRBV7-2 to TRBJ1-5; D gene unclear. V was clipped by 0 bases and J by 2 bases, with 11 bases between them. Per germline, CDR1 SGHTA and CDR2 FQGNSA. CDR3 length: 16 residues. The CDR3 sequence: CASSLASVLGNQPQHF. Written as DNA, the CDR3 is TGTGCCAGCAGCTTAGCGAGCGTGCTCGGCAATCAGCCCCAGCATTTT.

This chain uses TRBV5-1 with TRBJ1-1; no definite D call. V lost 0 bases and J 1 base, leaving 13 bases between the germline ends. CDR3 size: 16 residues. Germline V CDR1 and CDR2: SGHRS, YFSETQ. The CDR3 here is CASSLEPGLQNTEAFF. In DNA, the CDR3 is TGCGCCAGCAGCTTGGAACCCGGACTGCAGAACACTGAAGCTTTCTTT.

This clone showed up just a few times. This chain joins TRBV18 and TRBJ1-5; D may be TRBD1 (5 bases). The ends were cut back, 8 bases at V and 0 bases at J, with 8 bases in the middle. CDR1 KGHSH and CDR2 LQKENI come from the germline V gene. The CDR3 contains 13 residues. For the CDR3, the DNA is TGTGCCAGCCGAAGGGGTAGCAATCAGCCCCAGCATTTT. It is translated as CASRRGSNQPQHF.

The CDR3 loop is CASSSRLASGNTIYF. The CDR3 region has the DNA TGTGCCAGCAGTTCCCGACTAGCTTCTGGAAACACCATATATTTT. V gene TRBV6-5 combines with J gene TRBJ1-3, with D uncertain. V was trimmed by 4 bases and J by 1 base, leaving 11 bases between them. CDR1 and CDR2 from the germline V gene are MNHEY and SVGAGI. The CDR3 length is 15 residues.

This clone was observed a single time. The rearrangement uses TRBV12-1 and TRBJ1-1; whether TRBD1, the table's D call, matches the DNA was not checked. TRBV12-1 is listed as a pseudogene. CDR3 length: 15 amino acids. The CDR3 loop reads CASSTPGRVVTEAFF. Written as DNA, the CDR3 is TGTGCCAGCAGCACCCCGGGCAGGGTGGTTACTGAAGCTTTCTTT.

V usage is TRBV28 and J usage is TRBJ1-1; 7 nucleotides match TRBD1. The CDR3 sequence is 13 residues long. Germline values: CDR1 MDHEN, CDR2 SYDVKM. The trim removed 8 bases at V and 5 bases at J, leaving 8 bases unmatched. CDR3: CASSPGQKTEAFF. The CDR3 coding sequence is TGTGCCAGCTCTCCGGGACAGAAAACTGAAGCTTTCTTT.

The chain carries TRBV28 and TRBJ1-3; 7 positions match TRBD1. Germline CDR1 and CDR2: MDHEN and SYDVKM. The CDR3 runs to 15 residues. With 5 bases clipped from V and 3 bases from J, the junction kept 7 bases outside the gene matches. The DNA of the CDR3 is TGTGCCAGCAGTGAAGACAGGGCGAATGGAAACACCATATATTTT. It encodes CASSEDRANGNTIYF. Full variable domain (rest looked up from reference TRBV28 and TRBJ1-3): DVKVTQSSRYLVKRTGEKVFLECVQDMDHENMFWYRQDPGLGLRLIYFSYDVKMKEKGDIPEGYSVSREKKERFSLILESASTNQTSMYLCASSEDRANGNTIYFGEGSWLTVV.

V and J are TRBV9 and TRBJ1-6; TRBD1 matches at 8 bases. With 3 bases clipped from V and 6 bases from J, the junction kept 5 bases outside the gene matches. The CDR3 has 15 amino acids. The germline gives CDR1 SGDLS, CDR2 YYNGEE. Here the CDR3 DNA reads TGTGCCAGCAGCGGGCCGGGACAGGTTAATTCACCCCTCCACTTT. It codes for CASSGPGQVNSPLHF. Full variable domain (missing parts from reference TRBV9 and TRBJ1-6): DSGVTQTPKHLITATGQRVTLRCSPRSGDLSVYWYQQSLDQGLQFLIQYYNGEERAKGNILERFSAQQFPDLHSELNLSSLELGDSALYFCASSGPGQVNSPLHFGNGTRLTVT.

The chain's CDR3 is CASSQGGLTGGTGELFF. The DNA of the CDR3 is TGTGCCAGCAGCCAAGGAGGCTTGACAGGGGGTACCGGGGAGCTGTTTTTT. This chain joins TRBV3-1 (or the pseudogene TRBV3-2) and TRBJ2-2; 9 bases line up with TRBD1. V was clipped by 1 base and J by 5 bases; unmatched bases: 8. The CDR3 covers 17 residues. Looked up from germline, CDR1 is LGHDT and CDR2 is YNNKEL (reference sequence).

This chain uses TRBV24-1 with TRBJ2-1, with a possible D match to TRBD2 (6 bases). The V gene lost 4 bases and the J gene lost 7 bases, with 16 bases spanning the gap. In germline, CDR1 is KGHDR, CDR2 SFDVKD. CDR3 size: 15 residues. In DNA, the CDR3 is TGTGCCACCAGTGACCCCGCTTCCGGGGGAAATGAGCAGTTCTTC. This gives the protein CATSDPASGGNEQFF.

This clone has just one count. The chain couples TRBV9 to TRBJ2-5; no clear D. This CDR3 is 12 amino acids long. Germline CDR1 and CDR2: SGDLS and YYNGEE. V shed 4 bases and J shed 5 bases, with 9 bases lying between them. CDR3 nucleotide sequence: TGTGCCAGCAGCCCAGGCACCGAGACCCAGTACTTC. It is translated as CASSPGTETQYF.

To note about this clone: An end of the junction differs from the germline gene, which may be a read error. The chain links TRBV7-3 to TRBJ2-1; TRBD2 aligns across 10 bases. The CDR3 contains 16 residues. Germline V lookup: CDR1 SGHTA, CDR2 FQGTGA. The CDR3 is CASSLSGRASYNEQFF. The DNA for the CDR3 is TGTGCCAGCAGTTTAAGCGGGAGGGCGTCCTACAATGAGCAGTTCTTC.

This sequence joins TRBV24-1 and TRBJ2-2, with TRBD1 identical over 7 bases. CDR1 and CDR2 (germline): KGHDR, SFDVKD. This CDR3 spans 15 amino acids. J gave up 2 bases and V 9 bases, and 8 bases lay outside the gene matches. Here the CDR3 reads CATQGTDLNTGELFF. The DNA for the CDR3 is TGTGCCACCCAAGGGACAGACCTTAACACCGGGGAGCTGTTTTTT.

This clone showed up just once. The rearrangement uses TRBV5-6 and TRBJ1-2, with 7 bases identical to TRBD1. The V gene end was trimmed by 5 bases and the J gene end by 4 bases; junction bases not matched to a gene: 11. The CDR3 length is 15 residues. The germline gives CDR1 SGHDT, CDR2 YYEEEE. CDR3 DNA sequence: TGTGCCAGCAGGCCCCTGGGGGACAGAGTCTATGGCTACACCTTC. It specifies CASRPLGDRVYGYTF.